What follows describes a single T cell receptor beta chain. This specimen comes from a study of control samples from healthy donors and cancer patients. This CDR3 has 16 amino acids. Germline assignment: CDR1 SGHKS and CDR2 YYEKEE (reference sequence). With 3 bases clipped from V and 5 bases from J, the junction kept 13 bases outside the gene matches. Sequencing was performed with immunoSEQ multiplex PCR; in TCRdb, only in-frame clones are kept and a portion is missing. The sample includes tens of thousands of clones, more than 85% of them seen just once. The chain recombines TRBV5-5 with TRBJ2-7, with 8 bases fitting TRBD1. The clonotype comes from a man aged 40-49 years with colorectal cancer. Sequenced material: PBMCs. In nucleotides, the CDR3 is TGTGCCAGCAGCTCGGACAGGGTGCTACTTCAGCACGAGCAGTACTTC. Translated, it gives CASSSDRVLLQHEQYF.